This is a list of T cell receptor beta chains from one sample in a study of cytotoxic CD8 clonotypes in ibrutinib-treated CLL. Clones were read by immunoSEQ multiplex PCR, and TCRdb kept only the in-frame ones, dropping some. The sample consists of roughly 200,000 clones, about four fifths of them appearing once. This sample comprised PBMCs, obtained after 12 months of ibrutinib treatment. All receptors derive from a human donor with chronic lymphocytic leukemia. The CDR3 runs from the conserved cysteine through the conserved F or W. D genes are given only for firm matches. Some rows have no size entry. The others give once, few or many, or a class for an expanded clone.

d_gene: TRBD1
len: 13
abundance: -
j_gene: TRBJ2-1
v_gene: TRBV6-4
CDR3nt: TGTGCCAGCAGTTGGGACAGCTACAATGAGCAGTTCTTC
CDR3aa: CASSWDSYNEQFF

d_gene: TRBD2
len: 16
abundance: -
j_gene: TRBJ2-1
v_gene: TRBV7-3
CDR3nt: TGTGCCAGCAGCATCGTAGCGGGGGGTACGCTCAATGAGCAGTTCTTC
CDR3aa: CASSIVAGGTLNEQFF

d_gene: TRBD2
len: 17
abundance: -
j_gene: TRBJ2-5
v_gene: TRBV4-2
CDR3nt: TGTGCCAGCAGCCAAGGACTAGCGGGGGGTCGGGGCGGGACCCAGTACTTC
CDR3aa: CASSQGLAGGRGGTQYF

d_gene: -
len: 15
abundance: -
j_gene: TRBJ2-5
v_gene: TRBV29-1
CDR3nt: TGCAGCGTTGAGTCCCAAGGTGGGGCACAAGAGACCCAGTACTTC
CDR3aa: CSVESQGGAQETQYF

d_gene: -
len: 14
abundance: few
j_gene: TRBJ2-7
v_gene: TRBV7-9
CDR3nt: TGTGCCAGCAGCTTCCTCGGAGGCCAGAACGGGCAGTACTTC
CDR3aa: CASSFLGGQNGQYF

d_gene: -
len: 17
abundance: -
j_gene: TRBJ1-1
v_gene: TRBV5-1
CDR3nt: TGCGCCAGCAGCTTTGTAGGCGGGGACGACGGGGTCACTGAAGCTTTCTTT
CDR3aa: CASSFVGGDDGVTEAFF

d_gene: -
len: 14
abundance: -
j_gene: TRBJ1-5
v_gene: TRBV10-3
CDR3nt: TGTGCCATCAGTGTGCAGGGCGGATATCAGCCCCAGCATTTT
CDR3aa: CAISVQGGYQPQHF

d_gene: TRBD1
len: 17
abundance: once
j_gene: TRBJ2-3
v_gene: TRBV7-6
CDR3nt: TGTGCCAGCAGCTTTCTAGTGGGAACGACAGGGCAAGATACGCAGTATTTT
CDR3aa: CASSFLVGTTGQDTQYF

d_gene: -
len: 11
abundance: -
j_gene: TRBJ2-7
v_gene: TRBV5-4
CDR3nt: TGTGCCAGCAGCTCCAGCTACGAGCAGTACTTC
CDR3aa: CASSSSYEQYF

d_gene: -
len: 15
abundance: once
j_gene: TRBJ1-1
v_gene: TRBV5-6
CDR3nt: TGTGCCAGCAGCTTAATCGAGGGGGGGAACACTGAAGCTTTCTTT
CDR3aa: CASSLIEGGNTEAFF

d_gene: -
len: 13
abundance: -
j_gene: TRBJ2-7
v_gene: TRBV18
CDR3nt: TGTGCCAGCTCACTCAGGGATTCTGACGAGCAGTACTTC
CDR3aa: CASSLRDSDEQYF

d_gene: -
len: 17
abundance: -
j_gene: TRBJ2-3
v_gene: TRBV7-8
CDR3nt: TGTGCCAGCAGCACCCACTTATCTAGCGCGGGGACAGATACGCAGTATTTT
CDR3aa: CASSTHLSSAGTDTQYF

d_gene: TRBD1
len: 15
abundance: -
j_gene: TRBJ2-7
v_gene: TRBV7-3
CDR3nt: TGCGCCAGCAGCCTCGGACAGGGGAGGTCCTACGAGCAGTACTTC
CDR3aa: CASSLGQGRSYEQYF

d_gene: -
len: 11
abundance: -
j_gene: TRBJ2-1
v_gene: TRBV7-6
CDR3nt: TGTGCCAGCCGAAGCAAGGGTGAGCAGTTCTTC
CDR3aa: CASRSKGEQFF

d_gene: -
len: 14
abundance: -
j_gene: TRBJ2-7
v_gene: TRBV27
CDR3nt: TGTGCCAGCAGTTTGACCTCTCCCCCGCACGAGCAGTACTTC
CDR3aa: CASSLTSPPHEQYF

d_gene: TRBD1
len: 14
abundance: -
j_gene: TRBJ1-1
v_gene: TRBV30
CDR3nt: TGTGCCTGGAGTGGACAGGGGAGGGACACTGAAGCTTTCTTT
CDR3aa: CAWSGQGRDTEAFF

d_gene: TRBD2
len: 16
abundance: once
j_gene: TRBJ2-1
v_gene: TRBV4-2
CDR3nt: TGTGCCAGCAGCCAAGCTGTCCTAGCGGGGGCCCGGGAGCAGTTCTTC
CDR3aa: CASSQAVLAGAREQFF

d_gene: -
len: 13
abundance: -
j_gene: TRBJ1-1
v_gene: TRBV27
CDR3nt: TGTGCCAGCAGTTTACGGGAGAACACTGAAGCTTTCTTT
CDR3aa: CASSLRENTEAFF

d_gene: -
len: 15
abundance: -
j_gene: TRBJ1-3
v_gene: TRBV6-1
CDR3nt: TGTGCCAGCATGCAGGGACCGGACTCTGGAAACACCATATATTTT
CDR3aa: CASMQGPDSGNTIYF

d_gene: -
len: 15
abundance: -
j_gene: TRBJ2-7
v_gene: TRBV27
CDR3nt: TGTGCCAGCAGTGTACAGGGGGGGTCCCACCTTGAGCAGTACTTC
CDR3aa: CASSVQGGSHLEQYF

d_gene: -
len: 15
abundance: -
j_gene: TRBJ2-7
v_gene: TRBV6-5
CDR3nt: TGTGCCAGCAGTTATTTGTTTGGCGGGGCAGGGGAGCAGTACTTC
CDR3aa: CASSYLFGGAGEQYF

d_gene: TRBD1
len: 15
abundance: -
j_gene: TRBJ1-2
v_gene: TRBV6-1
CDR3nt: TGTGCCAGCTGGGCCGGGACAGGGGCCGTTACTGGCTACACCTTC
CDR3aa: CASWAGTGAVTGYTF

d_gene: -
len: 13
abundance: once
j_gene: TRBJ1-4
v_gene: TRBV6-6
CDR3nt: TGTGCCAGCCTACCTAGGGGAAATGAAAAACTGTTTTTT
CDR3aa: CASLPRGNEKLFF

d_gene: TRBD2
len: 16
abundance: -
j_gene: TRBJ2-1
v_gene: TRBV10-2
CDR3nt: TGCGCCAGCAGTGATCTAGGGCTAGCGGGGGGGCGAGAGCAGTTCTTC
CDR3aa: CASSDLGLAGGREQFF

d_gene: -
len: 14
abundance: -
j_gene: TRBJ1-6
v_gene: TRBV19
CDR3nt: TGTGCCAGTAGTATAGAAGCGGTGATTTCACCCCTCCACTTT
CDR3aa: CASSIEAVISPLHF

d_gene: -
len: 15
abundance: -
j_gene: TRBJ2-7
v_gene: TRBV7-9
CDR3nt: TGTGCCAGCAGCTTATTAGCGGACCGGGGATACGAGCAGTACTTC
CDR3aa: CASSLLADRGYEQYF

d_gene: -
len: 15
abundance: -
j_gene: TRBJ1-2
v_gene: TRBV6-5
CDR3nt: TGTGCCAGCAGCAACACAGGGACCTTAAACTATGGCTACACCTTC
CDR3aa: CASSNTGTLNYGYTF

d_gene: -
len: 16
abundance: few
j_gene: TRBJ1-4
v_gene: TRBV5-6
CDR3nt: TGTGCCAGCAGCTTGCCGCTCAGAACAGGGAATGAAAAACTGTTTTTT
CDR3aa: CASSLPLRTGNEKLFF

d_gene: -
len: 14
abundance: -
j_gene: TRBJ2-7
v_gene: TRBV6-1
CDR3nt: TGTGCCAGCAGGATGGCGGGGGCGCTCTACGAGCAGTACTTC
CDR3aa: CASRMAGALYEQYF

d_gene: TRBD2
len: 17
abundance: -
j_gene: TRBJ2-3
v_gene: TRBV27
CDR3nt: TGTGCCAGCAGTTTCCGCCAAGCGGGGATTAGCACAGATACGCAGTATTTT
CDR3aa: CASSFRQAGISTDTQYF

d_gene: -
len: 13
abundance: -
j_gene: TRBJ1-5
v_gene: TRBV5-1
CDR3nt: TGCGCCAGCAGTCCAGGGGCAAATCAGCCCCAGCATTTT
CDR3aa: CASSPGANQPQHF

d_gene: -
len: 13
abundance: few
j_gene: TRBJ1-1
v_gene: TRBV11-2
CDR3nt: TGTGCCAGCAGCCCCCATATGAACACTGAAGCTTTCTTT
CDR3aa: CASSPHMNTEAFF

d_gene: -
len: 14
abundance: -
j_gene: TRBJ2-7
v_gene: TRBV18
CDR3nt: TGTGCCAGCTCACAGTTGATTGGGACGGACGAGCAGTACTTC
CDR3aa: CASSQLIGTDEQYF

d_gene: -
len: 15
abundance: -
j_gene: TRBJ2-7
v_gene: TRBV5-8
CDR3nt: TGTGCCAGCAGCCGAAACAGGGGAGGGGGCTACGAGCAGTACTTC
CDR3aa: CASSRNRGGGYEQYF

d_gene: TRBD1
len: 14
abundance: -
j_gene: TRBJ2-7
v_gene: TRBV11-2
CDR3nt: TGTGCCAGCAGTTGGGGACAGGGGTCCTACGAGCAGTACTTC
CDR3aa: CASSWGQGSYEQYF

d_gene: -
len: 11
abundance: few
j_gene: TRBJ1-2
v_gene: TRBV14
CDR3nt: TGTGCCAGCAGCCGGGGCTATGGCTACACCTTC
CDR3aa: CASSRGYGYTF

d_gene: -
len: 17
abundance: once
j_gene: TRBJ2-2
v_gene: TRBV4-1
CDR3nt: TGCGCCAGCAGCCAAGGAACGGGGGATTGGTCCCCCGGGGAGCTGTTTTTT
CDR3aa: CASSQGTGDWSPGELFF

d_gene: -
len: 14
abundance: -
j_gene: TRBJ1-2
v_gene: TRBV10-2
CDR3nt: TGCGCCAGCAGTGAGTTCGGAGGCATCGATGGCTACACCTTC
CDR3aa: CASSEFGGIDGYTF

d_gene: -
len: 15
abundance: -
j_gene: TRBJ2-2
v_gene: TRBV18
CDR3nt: TGTGCCAGCTCACCCACCGGGACGGACACCGGGGAGCTGTTTTTT
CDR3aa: CASSPTGTDTGELFF

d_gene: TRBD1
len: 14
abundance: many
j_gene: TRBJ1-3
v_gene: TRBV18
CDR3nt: TGTGCCAGCTCACCGACAGGGCCTGGAAACACCATATATTTT
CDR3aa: CASSPTGPGNTIYF

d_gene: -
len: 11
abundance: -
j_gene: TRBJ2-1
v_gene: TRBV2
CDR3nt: TGTGCCAGACAGGGAAACAATGAGCAGTTCTTC
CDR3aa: CARQGNNEQFF

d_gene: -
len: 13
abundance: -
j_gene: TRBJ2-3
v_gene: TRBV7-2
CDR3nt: TGTGCCAGCAGCTTAGCGCTACTAGATACGCAGTATTTT
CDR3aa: CASSLALLDTQYF

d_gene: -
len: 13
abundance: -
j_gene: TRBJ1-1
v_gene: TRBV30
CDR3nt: TGTGCCTGGAGTGTGGGCAGTTTCACTGAAGCTTTCTTT
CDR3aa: CAWSVGSFTEAFF

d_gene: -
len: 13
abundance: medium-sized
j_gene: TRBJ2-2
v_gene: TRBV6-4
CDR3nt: TGTGCCAGCAGTGAGGGGAACACCGGGGAGCTGTTTTTT
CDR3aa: CASSEGNTGELFF